The T cell receptor (beta chain) under discussion was sequenced for a study of T cell repertoires in cytomegalovirus infection. Study overall: Public TCR beta signatures provided an indication of both CMV infection and a matching HLA type.

Overall study findings and caveats: In two of eight donors, the top clonotype was HLA-C-restricted CMV-specific.

In this sample, this clonotype turned up many times. Its antigen is currently unknown. TCRdb re-called the reads with MiXCR, one entry per CDR3 protein. The data contain around 100,000 distinct CDR3 sequences, roughly a quarter of them singletons. The CDR3 has 14 amino acids. Germline-derived CDR1 and CDR2 are SGHDT and YYEEEE. J lost 3 bases, V lost 0 bases, and 2 bases had no gene match. The gene calls are TRBV5-6 and TRBJ1-2; 7 bases agree with TRBD1. Specimen: CD8+ T cells from PBMCs. The TCR was taken from a human donor in good health (CMV status not recorded). Some clones in this sample may be carry-over from other donors' samples. CDR3 protein: CASSLEGADYGYTF. DNA for the CDR3: TGTGCCAGCAGCTTGGAGGGGGCGGACTATGGCTACACCTTC.